The source of this T cell receptor beta chain is a study of metastatic and nonmetastatic thyroid tumors. Study-level information: Both malignant and benign thyroid patients supplied peripheral blood and tumor or nodule tissue samples, across which the repertoires of these patients were then compared.

Among the patients, none had received any treatment before thyroid surgery. The germline gives CDR1 LNHNV, CDR2 YYDKDF (reference sequence). Germline trimming cut 4 bases from V and 1 base from J; bases unmatched to any gene: 12. The CDR3 contains 19 residues. Study-level points and caveats: It was reported that TCR beta diversity was significantly higher in malignant thyroid tumors than benign nodules, in blood and tumor.

Authors' analysis steps: In papillary thyroid cancer, a distant-metastasis classifier was built using CDR3 differences across clinicopathological groups. TCRdb reassembled clones from the PCR reads with MiXCR. In this record, the V and J calls reflect TCRdb's handling and not the investigators' own analysis. This sample has more than 85,000 clones, with 8.6% found just once. This clone was seen ten or more times. No antigen is known for it. The chain is built from TRBV15 and TRBJ1-6; 8 bases agree with TRBD1. The specimen sequenced was blood. The origin of this receptor is a female donor with papillary thyroid cancer or a benign thyroid nodule (not recorded which). Some clones in this sample may be carry-over from other donors' samples. CDR3 residues: CATSNITGGSVSYNSPLHF. Here the CDR3 DNA reads TGTGCCACCAGCAATATCACAGGGGGTTCCGTATCCTATAATTCACCCCTCCACTTT.